The 14 T cell receptor beta chains in this list originate from one sample, sequenced in a study of cytomegalovirus exposure and HLA in healthy donors. The PCR made use of 60 Vbeta and 13 Jbeta primers. This table comes from immunoSEQ multiplex PCR, and its TCRdb copy is limited to in-frame clones, with some not included. The sample includes roughly 250,000 clones, 70% to 90% seen only once; the top ten take about 2%. The specimen was PBMCs. The receptor source for this set is a woman in her 40s in good health and CMV-seropositive.

Only a few counts were recorded for this clone. The rearrangement links TRBV7-8 to TRBJ2-7; D unclear. The CDR3 is 13 residues long. V lost 2 bases, J lost 3 bases, and 8 bases lay in between. CDR1 SGHVS and CDR2 FQNEAQ come from the germline V gene. This CDR3 is CASSLSESYEQYF. Written as DNA, the CDR3 is TGTGCCAGCAGCTTAAGTGAGAGCTACGAGCAGTACTTC.

This chain joins TRBV11-2 and TRBJ2-7, with D unresolved. The CDR3 extends over 14 amino acids. Trimming left V 1 base short and J 0 bases short, with 7 bases between. Germline V gene lookup returns CDR1 SGHAT and CDR2 FQNNGV. CDR3 region: CASSLVQASYEQYF. CDR3 nucleotides: TGTGCCAGCAGCTTAGTGCAGGCCTCCTACGAGCAGTACTTC. Variable domain in full (rest from reference TRBV11-2 and TRBJ2-7): EAGVAQSPRYKIIEKRQSVAFWCNPISGHATLYWYQQILGQGPKLLIQFQNNGVVDDSQLPKDRFSAERLKGVDSTLKIQPAKLEDSAVYLCASSLVQASYEQYFGPGTRLTVT.

The chain recombines TRBV5-6 with TRBJ1-2, with D tentatively TRBD1 (6 bases). The germline CDR1 and CDR2 sequences are SGHDT and YYEEEE. The CDR3 runs to 14 residues. The ends were cut back, 2 bases at V and 1 base at J, with 9 bases in the middle. CDR3 region: CASSFGTLNYGYTF. The CDR3 nucleotides read TGTGCCAGCAGCTTCGGGACACTTAACTATGGCTACACCTTC. The entire variable domain, with the rest obtained from reference TRBV5-6 and TRBJ1-2, is as follows: DAGVTQSPTHLIKTRGQQVTLRCSPKSGHDTVSWYQQALGQGPQFIFQYYEEEERQRGNFPDRFSGHQFPNYSSELNVNALLLGDSALYLCASSFGTLNYGYTFGSGTRLTVV.

The rearrangement links TRBV2 to TRBJ2-7; 7 bases match TRBD1. J lost 1 base, V lost 3 bases, and 6 bases had no gene match. This CDR3 is built from 15 residues. Germline CDR1 reads SNHLY; CDR2 reads FYNNEI. The CDR3 here is CASSDRSTGSYEQYF. The CDR3 nucleotides read TGTGCCAGCAGTGATCGTTCGACAGGGTCCTACGAGCAGTACTTC.

J is TRBJ2-1 and V is TRBV29-1, with D maybe TRBD2 (6 bases). The CDR3 is 14 residues long. CDR1 is SQVTM, CDR2 ANQGSEA, per germline. V was trimmed by 4 bases and J by 0 bases, leaving 10 bases between them. CDR3 sequence (DNA): TGCAGCGTTGGTCACGGGAGCTCCTACAATGAGCAGTTCTTC. Its translation is CSVGHGSSYNEQFF.

The V gene is TRBV5-4, the J gene TRBJ2-7; possibly TRBD2 for D (5 bases). The V end was cut by 0 bases, the J end by 5 bases, with 12 bases between. The CDR3 extends over 14 amino acids. CDR1 is SGHNT, CDR2 YYREEE, per germline (reference sequence). This chain's CDR3 is CASSLGTAPNEQYF. DNA of the CDR3: TGTGCCAGCAGCTTGGGGACTGCTCCGAACGAGCAGTACTTC.

The chain couples TRBV4-3 to TRBJ2-7, with D possibly being TRBD2 (5 bases). The CDR3 contains 18 residues. In germline, CDR1 is LGHNA, CDR2 YSLEER. V was trimmed by 0 bases and J by 0 bases, leaving 18 bases between them. The CDR3 is CASSQEPPSFGSSYEQYF. The CDR3 coding sequence is TGCGCCAGCAGCCAAGAGCCCCCCTCCTTTGGGAGCTCCTACGAGCAGTACTTC.

This chain uses TRBV15 with TRBJ1-4, with 7 bases fitting TRBD1. This CDR3 region has 16 residues. V lost 0 bases, J lost 1 base, and 2 bases stayed unmatched. The V gene's germline CDR1 is LNHNV and CDR2 YYDKDF (reference sequence). In nucleotides, the CDR3 is TGTGCCACCAGCAGAGATAGGGACAGAACTAATGAAAAACTGTTTTTT. Protein sequence: CATSRDRDRTNEKLFF.

Only one count was recorded for this clone. The chain has TRBV27 and TRBJ2-7, with a weak D call TRBD1 (9 bases). Trimming removed 4 bases from V and 6 bases from J, with 22 bases in between. The CDR3 runs to 16 residues. Germline lookup yields CDR1 MNHEY and CDR2 SMNVEV (reference sequence). This chain's CDR3 is CASSYRGGTGPREQYF. DNA of the CDR3: TGTGCCAGCAGTTACCGGGGGGGGACAGGGCCCCGCGAGCAGTACTTC.

This chain joins TRBV6-5 and TRBJ1-1, with D possibly TRBD1 on 6 matching bases. The ends were cut back, 10 bases at V and 8 bases at J, with 14 bases in the middle. The CDR3 covers 11 residues. Per germline, CDR1 MNHEY and CDR2 SVGAGI. The DNA for the CDR3 is TGTGCCACCCTTTGGGGGACAGAAGCTTTCTTT. This encodes CATLWGTEAFF.

The sample holds a few counts of this clone. V and J are TRBV29-1 and TRBJ1-1; D unresolved. V was cut by 3 bases and J by 7 bases, with 6 bases left in between. Germline V gene data show CDR1 as SQVTM and CDR2 as ANQGSEA. The CDR3 is made up of 10 amino acids. As DNA, the CDR3 is TGCAGCGTTGACAGTTATGAAGCTTTCTTT. Protein product: CSVDSYEAFF.

The chain couples TRBV4-3 to TRBJ1-4; 8 positions match TRBD1. V dropped 0 bases and J dropped 4; count of bases not matched to a gene: 7. The CDR3 length is 17 residues. Germline CDR1 and CDR2: LGHNA and YSLEER. The CDR3 DNA follows: TGCGCCAGCAGCCAAGATGCCCAGGGGGCTGGTAATGAAAAACTGTTTTTT. Translated: CASSQDAQGAGNEKLFF.

The rearrangement uses TRBV30 and TRBJ2-3; 8 bases agree with TRBD2. V lost 0 bases to trimming and J lost 1 base; unmatched junction nucleotides: 0. In germline, CDR1 is GTSNPN, CDR2 SVGIG (reference sequence). The CDR3 has 14 residues. CDR3 coding DNA: TGTGCCTGGAGTGTAGCGGGAGGCACAGATACGCAGTATTTT. It translates to CAWSVAGGTDTQYF.

This clone was counted once. The V and J genes are TRBV6-5 and TRBJ2-7; 11 nucleotides align to TRBD2. This CDR3 has 16 amino acids. V shed 0 bases and J 2 bases; nucleotides not matched to a gene: 3. Looked up from germline, CDR1 is MNHEY and CDR2 is SVGAGI. CDR3 coding DNA: TGTGCCAGCAGTTACTCGGGGACTAGCGGAACCTACGAGCAGTACTTC. Protein product: CASSYSGTSGTYEQYF.